Detailed here is one TCR beta chain. The sample is drawn from a study of blood T cell repertoires in COVID-19. Study in general: Sites in the United States, Italy and Spain provided acute and convalescent COVID-19 samples. Sample material is recorded as cDNA or gDNA derived from T cells, B-cell-depleted T cells, or PBMCs.

This CDR3 region has 16 residues. Germline V CDR1 and CDR2: SGHNT, YENEEA. V was clipped by 0 bases and J by 2 bases, with 13 bases between them. Profiled with immunoSEQ multiplex PCR; TCRdb holds only in-frame clones, not every one. The table has 83,000 or so clones, more than 75% seen once. The receptor was isolated from a man older than 75 with active or convalescent COVID-19. Material for sequencing was peripheral blood. The V gene is TRBV11-3, the J gene TRBJ1-1; no reliable D call. DNA of the CDR3: TGTGCCAGCAGCTTAGACGGCCGCGGAGGAAACACTGAAGCTTTCTTT. Protein: CASSLDGRGGNTEAFF. The full variable domain, rest sourced from reference TRBV11-3 and TRBJ1-1, is EAGVVQSPRYKIIEKKQPVAFWCNPISGHNTLYWYLQNLGQGPELLIRYENEEAVDDSQLPKDRFSAERLKGVDSTLKIQPAELGDSAVYLCASSLDGRGGNTEAFFGQGTRLTVV.